This T cell receptor beta chain derives from a study of T cell changes during pregnancy in multiple sclerosis. Per germline, CDR1 MGHRA and CDR2 YSYEKL. This CDR3 contains 16 residues. V lost 8 bases and J 2 bases, leaving 16 bases between the germline ends. This clone showed up just a few times. Measured with immunoSEQ multiplex PCR; TCRdb has only the in-frame clones, and not every one. The sample includes around 59,000 clones, roughly nine tenths of them seen just once. The chain recombines TRBV4-1 with TRBJ1-6, with D perhaps matching TRBD1 (6 bases). The specimen was peripheral blood, collected in the third trimester of pregnancy. The sequence was collected from a female donor in good health, enrolled as a control in a pregnancy study. The DNA of the CDR3 is TGCGCCAGCGCCATTACAGGGCAACCCTATAATTCACCCCTCCACTTT. It specifies CASAITGQPYNSPLHF.